The present T cell receptor beta chain was sequenced within a study of cytomegalovirus exposure and HLA in healthy donors. Regarding donors, all were healthy bone marrow donors. The PCR employed 60 Vbeta primers together with 13 Jbeta primers. Profiling relied on immunoSEQ multiplex PCR, and the TCRdb table lists in-frame clones only, not all of them. The repertoire table contains 100,000 to 150,000 clones. The length of the CDR3 is 15 residues. Between the trimmed V and J ends, which lost 2 bases and 5 bases, there was a span of 16 bases. Germline CDR1 is SGHTA and CDR2 is FQGNSA. This clonotype was sampled from a woman in her 40s in good health and CMV-seropositive. The rearrangement links TRBV7-2 to TRBJ2-7; D remains ambiguous. What was sequenced was PBMCs. The CDR3 sequence is CASSLLRLMHHEQYF. The CDR3 nucleotides read TGTGCCAGCAGCTTATTACGTCTAATGCACCACGAGCAGTACTTC.